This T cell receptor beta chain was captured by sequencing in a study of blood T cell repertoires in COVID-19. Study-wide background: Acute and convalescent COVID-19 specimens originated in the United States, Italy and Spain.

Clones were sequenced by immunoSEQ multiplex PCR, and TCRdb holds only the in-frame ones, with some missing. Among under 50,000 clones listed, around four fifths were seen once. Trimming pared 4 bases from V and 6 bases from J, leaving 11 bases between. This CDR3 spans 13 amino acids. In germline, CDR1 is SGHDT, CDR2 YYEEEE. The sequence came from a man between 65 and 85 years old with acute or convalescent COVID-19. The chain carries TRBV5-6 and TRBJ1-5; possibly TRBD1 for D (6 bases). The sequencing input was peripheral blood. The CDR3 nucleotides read TGTGCCAGCAGCCGAAACAGGGCTCAGCCCCAGCATTTT. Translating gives CASSRNRAQPQHF.